This is a list of T cell receptor beta chains from one sample in a study of blood T cell repertoires in COVID-19. Method: immunoSEQ multiplex PCR; TCRdb's copy keeps in-frame clones and lacks some. The sample includes about 53,000 clones, just under 80% of them seen just once. The sequenced material came from peripheral blood. The source of these receptors is a human donor with active or convalescent COVID-19. The donor label of this sample is uncertain. The CDR3 runs from the conserved cysteine through the conserved F or W. D genes are given only for firm matches. Clone size appears in some rows only: once, few, many, or a class for an expanded clone.

v_gene: TRBV3-1/TRBV3-2
d_gene: NA
abundance: NA
j_gene: TRBJ2-1
CDR3aa: CASSQVGPGRTFF
CDR3nt: TGTGCCAGCAGCCAAGTTGGTCCAGGGAGGACGTTCTTC

v_gene: TRBV10-1
d_gene: TRBD1
abundance: NA
j_gene: TRBJ2-7
CDR3aa: CASSLRDRDTYEQYF
CDR3nt: TGCGCCAGCAGCCTCCGGGACAGGGACACCTACGAGCAGTACTTC

v_gene: TRBV6-5
d_gene: NA
abundance: NA
j_gene: TRBJ1-3
CDR3aa: CATVAIMSGNTIYF
CDR3nt: TGTGCCACCGTGGCAATCATGTCTGGAAACACCATATATTTT

v_gene: TRBV6-2/TRBV6-3
d_gene: NA
abundance: few
j_gene: TRBJ2-5
CDR3aa: CASSVPQTGLETQYF
CDR3nt: TGTGCCAGCAGCGTACCCCAAACAGGGTTAGAGACCCAGTACTTC

v_gene: TRBV5-6
d_gene: NA
abundance: NA
j_gene: TRBJ2-1
CDR3aa: CASSLNPDSYNEQFF
CDR3nt: TGTGCCAGCAGCTTGAATCCAGACTCCTACAATGAGCAGTTCTTC

v_gene: TRBV19
d_gene: NA
abundance: NA
j_gene: TRBJ2-6
CDR3aa: CASSTAGAGANVLTF
CDR3nt: TGTGCCAGTAGTACCGCAGGGGCTGGGGCCAACGTCCTGACTTTC

v_gene: TRBV6-2/TRBV6-3
d_gene: TRBD2
abundance: NA
j_gene: TRBJ2-3
CDR3aa: CASSYTRKGTSGSSADTQYF
CDR3nt: TGTGCCAGCAGTTACACAAGAAAAGGGACTAGCGGGAGCTCGGCAGATACGCAGTATTTT

v_gene: TRBV30
d_gene: NA
abundance: NA
j_gene: TRBJ1-3
CDR3aa: CAWTGYNSGNTIYF
CDR3nt: TGTGCCTGGACGGGGTATAACTCTGGAAACACCATATATTTT

v_gene: TRBV18
d_gene: TRBD1
abundance: few
j_gene: TRBJ1-4
CDR3aa: CASSPQGQGANEKLFF
CDR3nt: TGTGCCAGCTCACCACAGGGACAGGGGGCTAATGAAAAACTGTTTTTT

v_gene: TRBV14
d_gene: TRBD1
abundance: NA
j_gene: TRBJ1-4
CDR3aa: CASRGTGANEKLFF
CDR3nt: TGTGCCAGCCGCGGGACAGGGGCAAATGAAAAACTGTTTTTT

v_gene: TRBV18
d_gene: NA
abundance: NA
j_gene: TRBJ1-1
CDR3aa: CASSAGTGRLEAFF
CDR3nt: TGTGCCAGCTCAGCAGGCACAGGGCGCCTTGAAGCTTTCTTT

v_gene: TRBV19
d_gene: TRBD1
abundance: NA
j_gene: TRBJ2-7
CDR3aa: CASRGAGGQGREQYF
CDR3nt: TGTGCCAGTAGGGGGGCAGGGGGACAGGGACGCGAGCAGTACTTC

v_gene: TRBV7-8
d_gene: NA
abundance: once
j_gene: TRBJ1-4
CDR3aa: CASSPSHGLFF
CDR3nt: TGTGCCAGCAGCCCCTCGCACGGACTGTTTTTT

v_gene: TRBV4-2
d_gene: TRBD2
abundance: once
j_gene: TRBJ2-3
CDR3aa: CASSQDSSGTDTQYF
CDR3nt: TGTGCCAGCAGCCAAGACTCTAGCGGGACAGATACGCAGTATTTT

v_gene: TRBV30
d_gene: TRBD2
abundance: NA
j_gene: TRBJ2-7
CDR3aa: CAWMSMRAGVYEQYF
CDR3nt: TGTGCCTGGATGTCGATGAGAGCGGGGGTCTACGAGCAGTACTTC

v_gene: TRBV7-9
d_gene: NA
abundance: NA
j_gene: TRBJ2-1
CDR3aa: CASSLGLGHEQFF
CDR3nt: TGTGCCAGCAGCTTGGGTCTGGGCCATGAGCAGTTCTTC

v_gene: TRBV28
d_gene: NA
abundance: NA
j_gene: TRBJ1-6
CDR3aa: CASSPIDRDNSPLHF
CDR3nt: TGTGCCAGCAGTCCCATCGACAGAGATAATTCACCCCTCCACTTT

v_gene: TRBV4-3
d_gene: NA
abundance: NA
j_gene: TRBJ2-1
CDR3aa: CASSQEIGVYNEQFF
CDR3nt: TGCGCCAGCAGCCAAGAGATAGGAGTATACAATGAGCAGTTCTTC

v_gene: TRBV4-1
d_gene: TRBD1
abundance: NA
j_gene: TRBJ1-2
CDR3aa: CASSQGDRGIYGYTF
CDR3nt: TGCGCCAGCAGCCAAGGAGACAGGGGGATCTATGGCTACACCTTC

v_gene: TRBV4-2
d_gene: TRBD1
abundance: NA
j_gene: TRBJ1-5
CDR3aa: CASSVRGDNSNQPQHF
CDR3nt: TGTGCCAGCAGCGTCAGGGGGGACAATAGCAATCAGCCCCAGCATTTT